The 29 T cell receptor beta chains in this list originate from one sample, sequenced in a study of siplizumab effects on memory and regulatory T cells. Here immunoSEQ multiplex PCR was the method, and the copy in TCRdb shows in-frame clones only, minus some. Of some 100,000 clones in the sample, just under 95% were seen once. Sequenced sample: non-Treg CD4+ T cells sorted from blood. The receptors originated from a human donor in good health.

The rearrangement uses TRBV6-6 and TRBJ1-1; perhaps TRBD1 as D (5 bases). Germline CDR1 and CDR2: MNHNY and SVGAGI (reference sequence). Trimming cost V 5 bases and J 5 bases, with 15 bases left between them. This CDR3 has 14 residues. The CDR3 is CASSPGAPVTEAFF. In nucleotides, the CDR3 is TGTGCCAGCAGTCCCGGGGCCCCGGTTACTGAAGCTTTCTTT.

The chain recombines TRBV21-1 with TRBJ2-1; the tabulated D call, TRBD1, remains unverified against the DNA. TRBV21-1 is tagged as a pseudogene. The CDR3 is made up of 13 amino acids. CDR3 sequence reads: CASTRTANNEQFF. CDR3 sequence (DNA): TGTGCCAGCACCCGGACAGCGAACAATGAGCAGTTCTTC.

The chain combines TRBV4-1 with TRBJ2-7; 11 bases map to TRBD2. The CDR3 totals 15 residues. V lost 4 bases, J lost 4 bases, and 6 bases stayed unmatched. Germline V gives CDR1 MGHRA, CDR2 YSYEKL. The CDR3 coding sequence is TGCGCCAGCAGCCCTCTAGCGGGGGGTATATACGAGCAGTACTTC. Translated: CASSPLAGGIYEQYF.

The gene calls are TRBV2 and TRBJ1-2; the D gene is possibly TRBD1 (5 bases). The CDR3 covers 13 residues. V was trimmed by 7 bases and J by 4 bases, leaving 13 bases between them. Germline loops: CDR1 SNHLY, CDR2 FYNNEI. The CDR3 sequence is CASKKTEVYGYTF. In DNA form, the CDR3 reads TGTGCCAGCAAGAAGACAGAAGTCTATGGCTACACCTTC.

V and J are TRBV14 and TRBJ1-4; 7 nucleotides agree with TRBD1. From germline, CDR1 is SGHDN and CDR2 FVKESK. V dropped 4 bases and J dropped 7; count of bases not matched to a gene: 9. This CDR3 spans 15 amino acids. The CDR3 loop reads CASSPSGGRVEKLFF. CDR3 coding DNA: TGTGCCAGCAGCCCTTCAGGGGGACGGGTTGAAAAACTGTTTTTT.

This clone was seen more than once but under ten times. J is TRBJ1-2 and V is TRBV7-9; D uncertain. Germline CDR1 is SEHNR and CDR2 is FQNEAQ (reference sequence). V lost 1 base, J lost 7 bases, and 4 bases lay in between. CDR3 size: 11 residues. CDR3 amino acids: CASSLGGGYTF. CDR3 DNA sequence: TGTGCCAGCAGCTTAGGTGGTGGCTACACCTTC.

J is TRBJ2-1 and V is TRBV10-3; D may correspond to TRBD1 or TRBD2 (5 bases each). V lost 4 bases, J lost 9 bases, and 16 bases lay in between. The CDR3 has 14 amino acids. Germline CDR1 and CDR2: ENHRY and SYGVKD. CDR3 residues: CAISGTGGAGEQFF. In DNA form, the CDR3 reads TGTGCCATCAGTGGTACAGGAGGAGCTGGTGAGCAGTTCTTC.

The chain is built from TRBV13 and TRBJ2-7; D perhaps matches TRBD1 (6 bases). The V gene's germline CDR1 is PRHDT and CDR2 FYEKMQ (reference sequence). The CDR3 spans 15 residues. Trimming removed 2 bases from V and 7 bases from J, with 18 bases in between. CDR3 residues: CASSLSPDSLGEQYF. The CDR3 region has the DNA TGTGCCAGCAGCTTATCCCCGGACAGTCTCGGAGAGCAGTACTTC.

This chain connects TRBV7-9 to TRBJ2-7; D is perhaps TRBD1 (5 bases). Looked up from germline, CDR1 is SEHNR and CDR2 is FQNEAQ (reference sequence). The CDR3 totals 15 residues. V lost 5 bases and J 3 bases, leaving 17 bases between the germline ends. The CDR3 bases are TGTGCCAGCAGCCAGTATAAGGTTCAGGGCTACGAGCAGTACTTC. This encodes CASSQYKVQGYEQYF.

This clone has just a few counts. The chain recombines TRBV2 with TRBJ2-2; unclear D gene. Trimming left V 5 bases short and J 5 bases short, with 3 bases between. Germline CDR1 reads SNHLY; CDR2 reads FYNNEI. This CDR3 contains 11 residues. The CDR3 is CASSRTGELFF. CDR3 nucleotides: TGTGCCAGCAGTAGGACCGGGGAGCTGTTTTTT.

A single count supports this clone. The V gene is TRBV11-1, the J gene TRBJ1-2; D call uncertain. The CDR3 is 14 residues long. Germline values: CDR1 SGHAT, CDR2 FQDESV (reference sequence). The germline V and J ends were trimmed by 5 bases and 5 bases, with 15 bases remaining between them. The DNA of the CDR3 is TGTGCCAGCAGCCGGGCGGGGATCCCTTATGGCTACACCTTC. Encoded protein: CASSRAGIPYGYTF.

The genes are TRBV5-1 and TRBJ1-1; D unresolved. The CDR3 has 13 residues. The germline gives CDR1 SGHRS, CDR2 YFSETQ. The V end was cut by 6 bases, the J end by 0 bases, with 9 bases between. CDR3 DNA: TGCGCCAGCAAAGGAAACATGAACACTGAAGCTTTCTTT. Its protein product is CASKGNMNTEAFF.

V and J are TRBV18 and TRBJ2-3; D unresolved. The CDR3 is 11 residues long. With 8 bases removed from V and 3 bases from J, the gap between germline ends came to 6 bases. Germline V lookup: CDR1 KGHSH, CDR2 LQKENI. The CDR3 region is CASGVTDTQYF. CDR3 DNA sequence: TGTGCCAGCGGGGTAACAGATACGCAGTATTTT.

This chain joins TRBV18 and TRBJ2-7; D remains ambiguous. This CDR3 spans 13 amino acids. Per the germline V gene, CDR1 is KGHSH and CDR2 is LQKENI. V shed 3 bases and J shed 3 bases, with 9 bases lying between them. The CDR3, as DNA: TGTGCCAGCTCACCTTCCCAAGGCTACGAGCAGTACTTC. It translates to CASSPSQGYEQYF.

Points on this clone: Other DNA sequences within the sample encode an identical CDR3. The chain employs TRBV6-5 and TRBJ2-7, with TRBD2 matching 7 bases. This CDR3 is 15 amino acids long. The J segment lost 0 bases and the V segment lost 5 bases, leaving 7 bases of the junction unmatched. Germline V gene data show CDR1 as MNHEY and CDR2 as SVGAGI. The CDR3 here is CASSLRGGPSYEQYF. CDR3 bases: TGTGCCAGCAGTCTACGCGGGGGTCCCTCCTACGAGCAGTACTTC.

The rearrangement joins TRBV18 to TRBJ1-2, with TRBD1 as a possible D gene (5 bases). V lost 3 bases and J 5 bases, leaving 10 bases between the germline ends. CDR1 is KGHSH, CDR2 LQKENI, per germline. The CDR3 totals 13 residues. CDR3 loop: CASSPGRDYGYTF. Written as DNA, the CDR3 is TGTGCCAGCTCACCGGGACGCGATTATGGCTACACCTTC.

The rearrangement links TRBV25-1 to TRBJ1-3; D remains ambiguous. Looked up from germline, CDR1 is MGHDK and CDR2 is SYGVNS. The CDR3 is 15 residues long. V was cut by 3 bases and J by 0 bases, with 9 bases left in between. This chain's CDR3 is CASSEVGVSGNTIYF. The CDR3 DNA sequence: TGTGCCAGCAGTGAGGTGGGCGTCTCTGGAAACACCATATATTTT. The variable domain in full, with the rest retrieved from reference TRBV25-1 and TRBJ1-3, is EADIYQTPRYLVIGTGKKITLECSQTMGHDKMYWYQQDPGMELHLIHYSYGVNSTEKGDLSSESTVSRIRTEHFPLTLESARPSHTSQYLCASSEVGVSGNTIYFGEGSWLTVV.

This chain uses TRBV19 with TRBJ1-6; no clear D gene. CDR1 is LNHDA and CDR2 is SQIVND in the germline V gene (reference sequence). The CDR3 has 14 amino acids. The V end lost 5 bases, the J end lost 1 base, and 6 bases lay between the germline ends. In DNA, the CDR3 is TGTGCCAGTAGTTTGGGGTCCTATAATTCACCCCTCCACTTT. Its protein product is CASSLGSYNSPLHF.

The rearrangement joins TRBV27 to TRBJ1-1; 8 bases are shared with TRBD1. After removal of 6 bases from V and 6 bases from J, the junction contained 18 bases not matched to a gene. There are 17 residues in the CDR3. Germline CDR1 MNHEY, CDR2 SMNVEV (reference sequence). In DNA, the CDR3 is TGTGCCAGCAGGATCGTACCGGGACAGGTCTACGGTGCTGAAGCTTTCTTT. Translating gives CASRIVPGQVYGAEAFF.

The rearrangement uses TRBV19 and TRBJ2-7; the D call may be TRBD1 or TRBD2 (5 bases each). The V gene lost 3 bases and the J gene lost 2 bases, with 8 bases spanning the gap. Germline loops: CDR1 LNHDA, CDR2 SQIVND (reference sequence). The CDR3 sequence is 13 residues long. The CDR3 loop is CASSMQGPYEQYF. CDR3 DNA: TGTGCCAGTAGTATGCAGGGACCCTACGAGCAGTACTTC.

The CDR3 nucleotides are TGCAGTGCCGGCCTCCCGGAGCAGTACTTC. Its translation is CSAGLPEQYF. The V call is TRBV20-1, the J call TRBJ2-7, with no clear D. In germline, CDR1 is DFQATT, CDR2 SNEGSKA (reference sequence). CDR3 length equals 10 residues. Trimming stripped 6 bases from V and 7 bases from J, with 10 bases between.

This sequence joins TRBV2 and TRBJ2-5; no definite D call. Germline V CDR1 and CDR2: SNHLY, FYNNEI. The CDR3 spans 13 residues. Trimming removed 4 bases from V and 3 bases from J, with 9 bases in between. For the CDR3, the DNA is TGTGCCAGCAGTGGCTTCCAAGAAGAGACCCAGTACTTC. Protein: CASSGFQEETQYF.

V usage is TRBV6-6 and J usage is TRBJ2-5, with D possibly being TRBD2 (6 bases). The germline V and J ends were trimmed by 4 bases and 4 bases, with 10 bases remaining between them. CDR3 size: 13 residues. Germline CDR1 reads MNHNY; CDR2 reads SVGAGI (reference sequence). The CDR3 bases are TGTGCCAGCAGTTCGGGACTCGCAGAGACCCAGTACTTC. This translates into CASSSGLAETQYF.

The genes are TRBV7-2 and TRBJ1-1, with a weak D call TRBD1 (6 bases). Germline CDR1 reads SGHTA; CDR2 reads FQGNSA. The CDR3 covers 13 residues. V lost 5 bases to trimming and J lost 2 bases, with 9 bases between them. The CDR3 DNA reads as TGTGCCAGCAGCCGGGGGCCCAACACTGAAGCTTTCTTT. It codes for CASSRGPNTEAFF.

The chain employs TRBV5-1 and TRBJ2-3; 8 positions match TRBD2. The germline gives CDR1 SGHRS, CDR2 YFSETQ. The CDR3 totals 15 residues. Trimming cost V 4 bases and J 2 bases; bases outside gene matches: 6. CDR3 in DNA: TGCGCCAGCAGCCCGGGACTAGGCTTCACAGATACGCAGTATTTT. Residues: CASSPGLGFTDTQYF.

The J gene is TRBJ1-1, the V gene TRBV5-6; tentative D call: TRBD1 (5 bases). The CDR3 extends over 14 amino acids. The V end lost 3 bases, the J end lost 4 bases, and 13 bases lay between the germline ends. The germline V gene encodes CDR1 SGHDT and CDR2 YYEEEE. CDR3 in amino acids: CASSWSGGSTEAFF. The CDR3 DNA sequence: TGTGCCAGCAGCTGGTCGGGGGGGAGCACTGAAGCTTTCTTT.

This clone was seen a single time. This chain links TRBV9 with TRBJ2-5, with D perhaps TRBD1 or TRBD2 (6 bases each). The CDR3 runs 14 residues. The V gene lost 0 bases and the J gene lost 5 bases, with 11 bases spanning the gap. CDR1 SGDLS and CDR2 YYNGEE come from the germline V gene. CDR3 coding DNA: TGTGCCAGCAGCGTAGTAAGAGGGGGGGAGACCCAGTACTTC. Protein product: CASSVVRGGETQYF.

This clone appeared once. The chain recombines TRBV18 with TRBJ2-1; 7 positions agree with TRBD2. The V segment lost 0 bases and the J segment 6 bases; nucleotides outside the gene matches: 2. There are 14 residues in the CDR3. The germline CDR1 and CDR2 sequences are KGHSH and LQKENI. The CDR3 loop is CASSPPLAGNEQFF. The CDR3 DNA sequence: TGTGCCAGCTCACCACCGTTAGCGGGCAATGAGCAGTTCTTC.

The chain couples TRBV18 to TRBJ1-3; D is ambiguous. The CDR3 is 14 amino acids. The germline V gene encodes CDR1 KGHSH and CDR2 LQKENI. The ends were cut back, 4 bases at V and 4 bases at J, with 11 bases in the middle. The CDR3 loop is CASSLGLKGNTIYF. The DNA for the CDR3 is TGTGCCAGCTCACTAGGACTCAAAGGAAACACCATATATTTT. Based on the CDR3 plus reference TRBV18 and TRBJ1-3, the full variable domain is NAGVMQNPRHLVRRRGQEARLRCSPMKGHSHVYWYRQLPEEGLKFMVYLQKENIIDESGMPKERFSAEFPKEGPSILRIQQVVRGDSAAYFCASSLGLKGNTIYFGEGSWLTVV.